This T cell receptor beta chain derives from a study of T-cell reconstitution after alpha-beta-depleted transplantation in children. The study, taken as a whole, reports: At the one-year point after transplant, T-cell counts and TCRbeta diversity were found to come mostly from T cells that had been newly produced. The study reportedly traced alpha-beta T cells about two months after transplant to several hundred expanded graft clones.

Unique molecular identifiers were built into the TCRbeta library. TCRdb independently ran MiXCR on the PCR reads; one entry per CDR3 protein. Among hundreds of thousands of distinct CDR3 sequences listed, roughly 26% were seen once. This clonotype was observed many times. Its antigen is undetermined. The specimen was PBMCs, collected before TCRalphabeta/CD19-depleted stem cell transplant. The clonotype comes from a girl aged 2 to 10 with Fanconi anemia, due to receive a stem cell transplant.

CDR3 residues: CASRGHSTGELFF. CDR3 sequence (DNA): TGTGCCAGCAGGGGACATAGCACCGGGGAGCTGTTTTTT. V gene TRBV12-3 or TRBV12-4 combines with J gene TRBJ2-2; tentative D call: TRBD1 (6 bases). Trimming removed 6 bases from V and 4 bases from J, with 9 bases in between. The CDR3 has 13 residues.